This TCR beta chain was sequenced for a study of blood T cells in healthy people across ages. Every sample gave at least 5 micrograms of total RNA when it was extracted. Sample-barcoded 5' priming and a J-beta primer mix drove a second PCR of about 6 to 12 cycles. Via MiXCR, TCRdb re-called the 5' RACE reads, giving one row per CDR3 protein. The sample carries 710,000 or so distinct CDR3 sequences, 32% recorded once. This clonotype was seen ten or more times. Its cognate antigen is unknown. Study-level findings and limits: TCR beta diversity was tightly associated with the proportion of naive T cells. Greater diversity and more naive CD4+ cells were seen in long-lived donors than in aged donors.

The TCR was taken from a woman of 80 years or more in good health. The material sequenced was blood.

CDR3 sequence reads: CAIRAGGSTDTQYF. CDR3 DNA: TGTGCCATCAGAGCGGGGGGTAGCACAGATACGCAGTATTTT. The chain is built from TRBV10-3 and TRBJ2-3; 9 bases line up with TRBD2. Germline V lookup: CDR1 ENHRY, CDR2 SYGVKD. V shed 6 bases and J 0 bases; nucleotides not matched to a gene: 1. This CDR3 is built from 14 residues.